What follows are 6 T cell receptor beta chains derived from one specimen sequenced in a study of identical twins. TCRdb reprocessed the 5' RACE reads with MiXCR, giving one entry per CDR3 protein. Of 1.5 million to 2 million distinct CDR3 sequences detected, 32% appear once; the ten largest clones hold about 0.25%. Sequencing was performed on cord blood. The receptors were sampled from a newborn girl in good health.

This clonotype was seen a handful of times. Here the CDR3 DNA reads TGCAGTGCTAGAGGTCCCAGGGCTTTACCACCCCTCCACTTT. This gives the protein CSARGPRALPPLHF. The chain recombines TRBV20-1 with TRBJ1-6; TRBD1 might be the D (5 bases). The CDR3 consists of 14 residues. The V gene's germline CDR1 is DFQATT and CDR2 SNEGSKA (reference sequence). Trimming removed 1 base at V and 11 bases at J, with 15 bases between.

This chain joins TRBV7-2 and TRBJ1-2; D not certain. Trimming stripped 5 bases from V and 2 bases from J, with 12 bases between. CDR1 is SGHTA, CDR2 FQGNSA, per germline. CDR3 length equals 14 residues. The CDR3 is CASSPTRLNYGYTF. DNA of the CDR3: TGTGCCAGCAGCCCGACCCGATTAAACTATGGCTACACCTTC.

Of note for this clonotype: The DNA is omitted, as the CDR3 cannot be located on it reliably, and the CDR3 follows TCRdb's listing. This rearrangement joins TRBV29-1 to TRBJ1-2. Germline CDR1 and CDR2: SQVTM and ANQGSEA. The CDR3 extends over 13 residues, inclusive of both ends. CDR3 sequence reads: CSVGPGALYGCTF.

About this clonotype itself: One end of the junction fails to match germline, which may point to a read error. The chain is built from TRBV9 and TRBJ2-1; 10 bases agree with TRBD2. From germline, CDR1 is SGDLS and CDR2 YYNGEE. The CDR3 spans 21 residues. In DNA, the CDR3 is TGTGCCAGCAGCGTAGCGACTAGCGGGCCCCGAGCCCCGAGCTCCTGCAATGAGCAGTTCTTC. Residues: CASSVATSGPRAPSSCNEQFF.

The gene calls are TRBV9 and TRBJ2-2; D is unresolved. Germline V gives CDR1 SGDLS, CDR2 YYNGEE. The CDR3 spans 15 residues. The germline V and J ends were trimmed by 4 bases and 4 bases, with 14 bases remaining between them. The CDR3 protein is CASSSGSWVTGELFF. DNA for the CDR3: TGTGCCAGCAGCTCCGGTTCTTGGGTCACCGGGGAGCTGTTTTTT. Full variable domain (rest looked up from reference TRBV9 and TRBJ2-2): DSGVTQTPKHLITATGQRVTLRCSPRSGDLSVYWYQQSLDQGLQFLIQYYNGEERAKGNILERFSAQQFPDLHSELNLSSLELGDSALYFCASSSGSWVTGELFFGEGSRLTVL.

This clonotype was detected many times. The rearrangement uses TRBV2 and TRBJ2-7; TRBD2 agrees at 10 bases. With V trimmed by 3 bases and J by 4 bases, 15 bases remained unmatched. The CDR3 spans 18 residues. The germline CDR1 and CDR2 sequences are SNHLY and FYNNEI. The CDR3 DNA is TGTGCCAGCAGTGACGCCCTCGGGGCACTAGCGGGGTATTACGAGCAGTACTTC. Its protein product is CASSDALGALAGYYEQYF.